The 27 T cell receptor beta chains reported below all come from one sample, sequenced in a study of blood T cell repertoires in COVID-19. Measured with immunoSEQ multiplex PCR; TCRdb has only the in-frame clones, and not every one. The sample consists of 150,000 to 200,000 clones, roughly nine tenths of them appearing once. Sequenced material: peripheral blood. Every receptor here comes from a woman in her 70s with acute or convalescent COVID-19.

The chain combines TRBV7-2 with TRBJ2-4; 16 bases agree with TRBD2. Germline V gene lookup returns CDR1 SGHTA and CDR2 FQGNSA. CDR3 size: 17 residues. The trim removed 5 bases at V and 4 bases at J, leaving 5 bases unmatched. CDR3 bases: TGTGCCAGCAGCGCGGGACTAGCGGGAGGGTTTAAAAACATTCAGTACTTC. Amino acid sequence: CASSAGLAGGFKNIQYF.

The chain employs TRBV4-2 and TRBJ2-2; 14 bases are shared with TRBD2. The V gene end was trimmed by 5 bases and the J gene end by 8 bases; junction bases not matched to a gene: 7. The CDR3 runs 16 residues. The germline V gene encodes CDR1 LGHNA and CDR2 YNFKEQ. The CDR3 sequence: CASSSPGLAGVGELFF. The DNA of the CDR3 is TGTGCCAGCAGCTCCCCGGGACTAGCGGGAGTGGGGGAGCTGTTTTTT.

The rearrangement uses TRBV5-4 and TRBJ1-2; 9 bases are shared with TRBD1. There are 15 residues in the CDR3. The germline V gene encodes CDR1 SGHNT and CDR2 YYREEE (reference sequence). The V and J ends lost 3 bases and 3 bases, in that order; junction bases with no gene match: 6. The CDR3 region is CASSSGTGIYYGYTF. The CDR3 bases are TGTGCCAGCAGCTCCGGGACAGGGATATACTATGGCTACACCTTC.

This chain uses TRBV10-3 with TRBJ1-4; D might be TRBD1 (6 bases). The CDR3 consists of 12 residues. Trimming stripped 8 bases from V and 5 bases from J, with 9 bases between. Germline CDR1 ENHRY, CDR2 SYGVKD. CDR3 loop: CAIGRGNEKLFF. For the CDR3, the DNA is TGTGCCATCGGCAGGGGAAATGAAAAACTGTTTTTT.

V gene TRBV18 combines with J gene TRBJ1-3; no definite D call. V lost 0 bases to trimming and J lost 3 bases, with 9 bases between them. The CDR3 loop spans 15 amino acids. Germline V CDR1 and CDR2: KGHSH, LQKENI. Here the CDR3 reads CASSPPRQDGNTIYF. In DNA form, the CDR3 reads TGTGCCAGCTCACCACCCCGGCAGGATGGAAACACCATATATTTT.

The gene calls are TRBV5-6 and TRBJ1-2; D uncertain. Germline CDR1 is SGHDT and CDR2 is YYEEEE. V was clipped by 3 bases and J by 5 bases, with 5 bases between them. There are 11 residues in the CDR3. The CDR3 nucleotides read TGTGCCAGCAGCTCCCTTTATGGCTACACCTTC. Translated, it gives CASSSLYGYTF.

In regard to this clone: The sample has other DNA sequences that encode this CDR3 too. V gene TRBV19 combines with J gene TRBJ1-2, with 8 positions matching TRBD1. The length of the CDR3 is 15 residues. From germline, CDR1 is LNHDA and CDR2 SQIVND (reference sequence). With V trimmed by 5 bases and J by 4 bases, 9 bases remained unmatched. The CDR3 loop reads CASSVRTGRAYGYTF. The CDR3 nucleotides are TGTGCCAGTAGTGTACGGACAGGGCGGGCCTATGGCTACACCTTC.

The chain couples TRBV5-5 to TRBJ2-1; D unresolved. V was pared by 5 bases and J by 6 bases, with 12 bases between. This CDR3 region has 13 residues. CDR1 is SGHKS and CDR2 is YYEKEE in the germline V gene (reference sequence). The CDR3 protein is CASRPQSINEQFF. As DNA, the CDR3 is TGTGCCAGCAGACCACAGAGCATCAATGAGCAGTTCTTC.

V and J are TRBV15 and TRBJ1-5, with 7 nucleotides matching TRBD1. The CDR3 length is 13 residues. Germline assignment: CDR1 LNHNV and CDR2 YYDKDF (reference sequence). V shed 7 bases and J 3 bases; nucleotides not matched to a gene: 3. The DNA of the CDR3 is TGTGCCACCAAGGGACAGTACAATCAGCCCCAGCATTTT. Its protein is CATKGQYNQPQHF.

In this sample, this clone turned up once. The chain couples TRBV9 to TRBJ2-3; possible D gene TRBD1, 6 bases. CDR1 is SGDLS, CDR2 YYNGEE, per germline. This CDR3 comprises 17 residues. Between the trimmed V and J ends, which lost 0 bases and 2 bases, there was a span of 16 bases. The CDR3 loop is CASSVAARTAHTDTQYF. CDR3 DNA: TGTGCCAGCAGCGTAGCTGCCAGGACAGCACACACAGATACGCAGTATTTT.

This clone was recorded once. This CDR3 is CASRRYRGGYSNQPQHF. As DNA, the CDR3 is TGTGCCAGCCGGAGGTACAGGGGGGGCTATAGCAATCAGCCCCAGCATTTT. This chain joins TRBV27 and TRBJ1-5, with 8 bases identical to TRBD1. The length of the CDR3 is 17 residues. From germline, CDR1 is MNHEY and CDR2 SMNVEV (reference sequence). V dropped 8 bases and J dropped 0; count of bases not matched to a gene: 12.

V is TRBV4-3 and J is TRBJ2-7; TRBD1 agrees at 7 bases. Unmatched junction bases numbered 3, after V lost 4 bases and J lost 0 bases. The CDR3 has 14 residues. The germline V gene encodes CDR1 LGHNA and CDR2 YSLEER. CDR3 DNA: TGCGCCAGCAGCCGAGACAGGGTCTCCTACGAGCAGTACTTC. Its protein is CASSRDRVSYEQYF.

In nucleotides, the CDR3 is TGTGCCAGCAGCCAAGGAACAGGGACAAACACCATATATTTT. Residues: CASSQGTGTNTIYF. V gene TRBV3-1 (or the pseudogene TRBV3-2) combines with J gene TRBJ1-3; tentative D call: TRBD1 (6 bases). The CDR3 loop spans 14 amino acids. CDR1 is LGHDT and CDR2 is YNNKEL in the germline V gene (reference sequence). V lost 1 base and J 6 bases, leaving 10 bases between the germline ends.

This clone was observed a single time. The CDR3 protein is CASSQGGDNYGYTF. Written as DNA, the CDR3 is TGTGCCAGCAGCCAAGGCGGGGATAACTATGGCTACACCTTC. The chain couples TRBV3-1 (or the pseudogene TRBV3-2) to TRBJ1-2; D ambiguous. Germline CDR1 and CDR2: LGHDT and YNNKEL (reference sequence). V lost 1 base and J lost 1, with 7 bases in between. The CDR3 is 14 amino acids.

The chain employs TRBV5-6 and TRBJ2-1; TRBD2 matches at 9 bases. The CDR3 has 14 amino acids. CDR1 and CDR2 (germline): SGHDT, YYEEEE. V was pared by 6 bases and J by 4 bases, with 5 bases of the junction left unmatched. The CDR3 DNA is TGTGCCAGCAAGCGGGAGGCAATTTACAATGAGCAGTTCTTC. It translates to CASKREAIYNEQFF. Looking up the rest from reference TRBV5-6 and TRBJ2-1 gives the full variable domain: DAGVTQSPTHLIKTRGQQVTLRCSPKSGHDTVSWYQQALGQGPQFIFQYYEEEERQRGNFPDRFSGHQFPNYSSELNVNALLLGDSALYLCASKREAIYNEQFFGPGTRLTVL.

This CDR3 reads CASSGGQGRPYEQYF. DNA of the CDR3: TGTGCCAGCAGTGGGGGGCAGGGGAGACCCTACGAGCAGTACTTC. The chain joins TRBV2 to TRBJ2-7, with D tentatively TRBD1 (6 bases). Germline CDR1 reads SNHLY; CDR2 reads FYNNEI. CDR3 size: 15 residues. V was pared by 4 bases and J by 2 bases, with 15 bases between.

The chain is built from TRBV2 and TRBJ2-1, with a possible D match to TRBD1 (7 bases). V gave up 6 bases and J gave up 8 bases, with 17 bases separating them. The germline gives CDR1 SNHLY, CDR2 FYNNEI. The CDR3 has 14 residues. CDR3 region: CASSRQGGPHEQFF. CDR3 DNA: TGTGCCAGCAGCCGACAGGGAGGCCCCCATGAGCAGTTCTTC.

This clone showed up just a few times. The chain employs TRBV30 and TRBJ1-6, with no clear D. Germline CDR1 GTSNPN, CDR2 SVGIG (reference sequence). Trimming took off 0 bases at V and 0 bases at J, with 21 bases between the two ends. CDR3 length equals 20 residues. As DNA, the CDR3 is TGTGCCTGGAGTGTTCGGCCCGCTTACATACAGAGCTCCTATAATTCACCCCTCCACTTT. Its translation is CAWSVRPAYIQSSYNSPLHF.

V and J are TRBV11-2 and TRBJ1-2, with no clear D. V was trimmed by 1 base and J by 10 bases, leaving 13 bases between them. The germline V gene has CDR1 SGHAT and CDR2 FQNNGV. There are 13 residues in the CDR3. The CDR3 region is CASSLVLGSPYTF. The CDR3 DNA reads as TGTGCCAGCAGCTTAGTCTTGGGGAGTCCCTACACCTTC.

This clone was seen a few times. The chain is built from TRBV9 and TRBJ2-2; TRBD2 aligns across 14 bases. V shed 0 bases and J 1 base; nucleotides not matched to a gene: 8. The CDR3 consists of 20 residues. Germline CDR1 and CDR2: SGDLS and YYNGEE. This CDR3 reads CASSVATGTSGSRNTGELFF. The CDR3 region has the DNA TGTGCCAGCAGCGTAGCTACTGGGACTAGCGGGAGCCGGAACACCGGGGAGCTGTTTTTT.

The chain carries TRBV6-2 or TRBV6-3 and TRBJ2-5; D may be TRBD1 (5 bases). Germline V CDR1 and CDR2: MNHEY, SVGEGT. The ends were cut back, 0 bases at V and 2 bases at J, with 7 bases in the middle. CDR3 length: 14 residues. The CDR3 DNA follows: TGTGCCAGCAGTTACTCGGCAGGGCAAGAGACCCAGTACTTC. This encodes CASSYSAGQETQYF.

The CDR3 spells CASSQVRGGETQYF. CDR3 in DNA: TGTGCCAGCAGCCAAGTAAGGGGAGGAGAGACCCAGTACTTC. The chain is built from TRBV4-2 and TRBJ2-5, with TRBD2 as a possible D gene (6 bases). Germline CDR1 LGHNA, CDR2 YNFKEQ. CDR3 length equals 14 residues. The ends were cut back, 1 base at V and 4 bases at J, with 10 bases in the middle.

The V call is TRBV5-1, the J call TRBJ1-2; TRBD1 is a possible D gene (5 bases). Germline lookup yields CDR1 SGHRS and CDR2 YFSETQ. V lost 4 bases and J 4 bases, leaving 11 bases between the germline ends. The CDR3 length is 13 residues. The CDR3 DNA sequence: TGCGCCAGCAGCCCTTCGACAGCCTATGGCTACACCTTC. Its protein is CASSPSTAYGYTF.

This clone has just a few counts. This CDR3 reads CASSQGTGVYGYTF. CDR3 coding DNA: TGCGCCAGCAGCCAGGGAACAGGGGTCTATGGCTACACCTTC. The rearrangement links TRBV4-3 to TRBJ1-2; 7 bases are a match to TRBD1. Trimming cost V 3 bases and J 4 bases; bases outside gene matches: 5. The CDR3 spans 14 residues. Germline CDR1 is LGHNA and CDR2 is YSLEER.

This sequence joins TRBV7-6 and TRBJ2-3; 11 bases agree with TRBD2. V gave up 5 bases and J gave up 2 bases; unmatched junction bases: 15. This CDR3 has 19 amino acids. CDR1 is SGHVS, CDR2 FNYEAQ, per germline. Here the CDR3 DNA reads TGTGCCAGCAGCGCAAGCAAGGGTCTAGCGGGGGGAGACACAGATACGCAGTATTTT. Protein product: CASSASKGLAGGDTDTQYF.

This chain uses TRBV4-3 with TRBJ2-7; 10 bases are a match to TRBD1. The CDR3 runs 16 residues. Germline values: CDR1 LGHNA, CDR2 YSLEER. With V trimmed by 6 bases and J by 2 bases, 10 bases remained unmatched. The CDR3 nucleotides read TGCGCCAGCAGAATGTCGCGGGACAGGGGACCCTACGAGCAGTACTTC. This sequence encodes CASRMSRDRGPYEQYF.

V usage is TRBV3-1 (or the pseudogene TRBV3-2) and J usage is TRBJ2-3; D is possibly TRBD2 (6 bases). The CDR3 contains 15 residues. V gave up 3 bases and J gave up 2 bases, with 12 bases separating them. Germline-derived CDR1 and CDR2 are LGHDT and YNNKEL (reference sequence). CDR3 in DNA: TGTGCCAGCAGCCACCGGGGGTTGTACACAGATACGCAGTATTTT. It is translated as CASSHRGLYTDTQYF.